These T cell receptor beta chains were read from a single sample in a study of blood T cell repertoires in COVID-19. The data were produced by immunoSEQ multiplex PCR, yet TCRdb's version contains in-frame clones alone and is incomplete. Seen here are some 150,000 clones, around nine tenths observed once, and the top ten hold 8.6%. Material: peripheral blood. Every receptor here comes from a woman in her fifties or sixties with active or convalescent COVID-19. The conserved cysteine and the conserved F or W are not part of the CDR3 here.

v_call cdr3_aa
TRBV7-2 ASSWGRNTEAF
TRBV7-2 ASSLARGSAYNEQF
TRBV19 ASRNVAGGLNEQF
TRBV11-3 ASSLVFPDTQY
TRBV2 ASRGRRDSPLH
TRBV3-1/TRBV3-2 ASSHGEGAGGYT
TRBV19 ASIKTGGTTEAF
TRBV19 ASTPGGSGNTIY
TRBV19 ASKRTGENEQY
TRBV27 ASSPGVGSYNEQF
TRBV9 ASSVAATNEKLF
TRBV3-1/TRBV3-2 ASSPGTSLETQY
TRBV19 ASSEQGLKTEAF
TRBV12-5 ASGRTGDYGYT
TRBV18 ASSPMGQINTEAF
TRBV7-9 ASSSGQGARGYT
TRBV9 ASSVDSYGYT
TRBV28 ASSLSGRRTGELF
TRBV19 ASSSSDSLYYGYT
TRBV6-5 ASSYSRQRSSYEQY
TRBV25-1 ASTPGQGRGYT
TRBV6-2/TRBV6-3 ASTPLGHSYNEQF
TRBV4-1 ASRQTGTGNQYGYT
TRBV10-2 ASSATGEETQY
TRBV7-9 ASSPKGISLSEKLF
TRBV10-3 AISDRRTNTEAF
TRBV5-1 ASSTTQGALGEQY
TRBV28 ASRISRDRVNSPLH
TRBV27 ASSFVRGATEAF
TRBV19 ASSTGTGARYNSPLH
TRBV3-1/TRBV3-2 ASGEPNTEAF
TRBV7-8 ASSPQAFGNEQF
TRBV28 ASSSGQGNNSPLH
TRBV7-9 ASSSAGGGETQY
TRBV29-1 SVQRPISNTEAF
TRBV30 AWRRQGNSYEQY
TRBV9 ASSGNTAGANVLT
TRBV9 ASSPRGGYNEKLF
TRBV4-2 ASSQEGARVRTEAF
TRBV10-3 AISPGQGDEQY
TRBV11-2 ASSLVLAGGKRGEQY
TRBV4-3 ASSRGGINTGELF
TRBV10-2 ASSGGDNQPQH
TRBV20-1 SARDGYGYT
TRBV7-2 ASSAAGTGLYEQY
TRBV18 ASSPGASSTDTQY
TRBV5-1 ASSFLDTNTEAF
TRBV15 ATSQDTATNYGYT
TRBV30 AGDGTYTDTQY